Ten or more counts support the clone carrying this T cell receptor beta chain. As yet, its antigen is unknown. The trim removed 3 bases at V and 3 bases at J, leaving 10 bases unmatched. The CDR3 loop spans 16 amino acids. Germline values: CDR1 MNHEY, CDR2 SMNVEV (reference sequence). The source of the sample is a study of metastatic and nonmetastatic thyroid tumors. As for the study in general: Across peripheral blood and tumor or nodule tissue samples taken from malignant and benign thyroid patients, the repertoires were compared with one another.

TCRdb re-analyzed the PCR reads using MiXCR. Of fewer than 20,000 clones listed, less than 30% were seen once; the top ten hold about 16%. Each patient went into thyroid surgery without having received any treatment. Whole-study results and caveats: Reportedly, malignant thyroid tumors had significantly higher TCR beta diversity than benign nodules, in blood and tumor.

The chain has TRBV27 and TRBJ2-5; 7 bases map to TRBD1. Specimen: tumor tissue. The source of this sequence is a female donor with papillary thyroid cancer or a benign thyroid nodule (not recorded which). Some clones in this sample may be carry-over from other donors' samples. CDR3: CASSLLQGQYKETQYF. The CDR3 nucleotides read TGTGCCAGCAGTTTGTTACAGGGGCAATATAAAGAGACCCAGTACTTC.